This passage covers 21 T cell receptor beta chains from one sample sequenced in a study of blood T cells in healthy people across ages. Then a second PCR, running roughly 7 to 11 cycles, was carried out with a sample-barcoded 5' primer and a J-beta primer mix. TCRdb reprocessed the 5' RACE reads via MiXCR and lists one record per CDR3 protein. Here the sample spans hundreds of thousands of distinct CDR3 sequences, approximately 30% being singletons. Sequencing input: blood. The receptors shown here come from a woman older than 75 in good health.

This clonotype was seen at least ten times. The chain employs TRBV4-2 and TRBJ2-5, with 9 bases identical to TRBD2. Germline CDR1 is LGHNA and CDR2 is YNFKEQ. Trimming cost V 1 base and J 2 bases; bases outside gene matches: 2. The CDR3 is 15 amino acids. DNA for the CDR3: TGTGCCAGCAGCCAAGGGACTAGCGATCAAGAGACCCAGTACTTC. It is translated as CASSQGTSDQETQYF.

This clonotype was observed at least ten times. This chain connects TRBV20-1 to TRBJ2-3; D possibly corresponds to TRBD2 (6 bases). The CDR3 sequence is 19 residues long. Trimming shortened V by 0 bases and J by 1 base, and 23 bases separated the two germline ends. Germline-derived CDR1 and CDR2 are DFQATT and SNEGSKA (reference sequence). The CDR3 reads CSARDLGGAVGKGTDTQYF. The CDR3 DNA follows: TGCAGTGCTAGAGACCTCGGAGGGGCCGTGGGTAAGGGCACAGATACGCAGTATTTT.

CDR3 coding DNA: TGTGCCAGCAGCAGGAAGGGAAACACCATATATTTT. Amino acid sequence: CASSRKGNTIYF. The V and J genes are TRBV3-1 and TRBJ1-3, with unresolved D. Germline-derived CDR1 and CDR2 are LGHDT and YNNKEL (reference sequence). Trimming removed 5 bases at V and 4 bases at J, with 6 bases between. The CDR3 extends over 12 amino acids.

As concerns this clonotype: A much larger clone sits a single nucleotide away, making a read error possible. The chain carries TRBV4-3 and TRBJ2-5, with 8 positions matching TRBD2. V dropped 4 bases and J dropped 11; count of bases not matched to a gene: 18. This CDR3 spans 16 amino acids. Germline V gene lookup returns CDR1 LGHNA and CDR2 YSLEER. The CDR3 here is CASSRSAGAFYNEQYF. The CDR3 region has the DNA TGCGCCAGCAGCCGATCAGCGGGGGCCTTCTACAATGAGCAGTACTTC.

In its sample, this clonotype was seen a few times. The chain recombines TRBV20-1 with TRBJ1-2, with TRBD1 matching over 9 bases. With V trimmed by 6 bases and J by 2 bases, 13 bases remained unmatched. This CDR3 is 16 amino acids long. Germline CDR1 is DFQATT and CDR2 is SNEGSKA (reference sequence). DNA for the CDR3: TGCAGTGCGCTTACCGGGACAGGGAGGAGGAACTATGGCTACACCTTC. It is translated as CSALTGTGRRNYGYTF.

The sample holds a few counts of this clonotype. V is TRBV12-3 or TRBV12-4 and J is TRBJ1-3, with D unresolved. V lost 4 bases and J lost 0, with 10 bases in between. This CDR3 spans 15 amino acids. CDR3 nucleotides: TGTGCCAGCAGTTCGCGGGTTCTCTCTGGAAACACCATATATTTT. Translating it yields CASSSRVLSGNTIYF.

This clonotype was counted only a few times. The J gene is TRBJ2-2, the V gene TRBV5-4, with D perhaps TRBD1 or TRBD2 (6 bases each). Looked up from germline, CDR1 is SGHNT and CDR2 is YYREEE (reference sequence). Between the trimmed V and J ends, which lost 0 bases and 1 base, there was a span of 10 bases. The CDR3 has 16 amino acids. The CDR3 DNA reads as TGTGCCAGCAGCTTGGGGGGGGCAGGGAACACCGGGGAGCTGTTTTTT. It encodes CASSLGGAGNTGELFF.

This clonotype appeared many times. This chain uses TRBV29-1 with TRBJ1-2; the match to TRBD1 covers 10 bases. This CDR3 has 13 residues. Germline V gene sequence: CDR1 SQVTM, CDR2 ANQGSEA. J gave up 4 bases and V 6 bases, and 5 bases lay outside the gene matches. Written as DNA, the CDR3 is TGCAGCGTACCGGGACAGGGGCTCTATGGCTACACCTTC. Residues: CSVPGQGLYGYTF.

This chain links TRBV9 with TRBJ2-2; TRBD1 matches 9 bases. This CDR3 is 15 amino acids long. Trimming at V came to 4 bases and at J to 4 bases, leaving 5 bases not matched to a gene. Per the germline V gene, CDR1 is SGDLS and CDR2 is YYNGEE. CDR3 protein: CASSTGTGTTGELFF. Written as DNA, the CDR3 is TGTGCCAGCAGCACCGGGACAGGGACCACCGGGGAGCTGTTTTTT.

CDR3 loop: CASSLASPVRDEQFF. CDR3 DNA sequence: TGCGCCAGCAGCTTGGCCAGTCCAGTGAGGGATGAGCAGTTCTTC. The J gene is TRBJ2-1, the V gene TRBV5-1; TRBD2 is a possible D gene (5 bases). Per germline, CDR1 SGHRS and CDR2 YFSETQ. Trimming cost V 0 bases and J 8 bases, with 15 bases left between them. The CDR3 sequence is 15 residues long.

Concerning this clonotype itself: A much larger clonotype is one base distant, so this may be a read error. V usage is TRBV2 and J usage is TRBJ2-7; TRBD2 is a possible D gene (5 bases). CDR3 size: 15 residues. Germline CDR1 reads SNHLY; CDR2 reads FYNNEI. DNA of the CDR3: TGTGCCAGCGGTGAAGGCGGGCAACCGCCCTACGAGCAGTACTTC. This encodes CASGEGGQPPYEQYF. The whole variable domain, filled in from reference TRBV2 and TRBJ2-7, reads EPEVTQTPSHQVTQMGQEVILRCVPISNHLYFYWYRQILGQKVEFLVSFYNNEISEKSEIFDDQFSVERPDGSNFTLKIRSTKLEDSAMYFCASGEGGQPPYEQYFGPGTRLTVT.

This clonotype was seen ten or more times. The V gene is TRBV7-2, the J gene TRBJ2-5; perhaps TRBD2 as D (5 bases). Germline loops: CDR1 SGHTA, CDR2 FQGNSA. There are 13 residues in the CDR3. Trimming left V 4 bases short and J 0 bases short, with 6 bases between. The CDR3 region has the DNA TGTGCCAGCAGCTACGGGAACCAAGAGACCCAGTACTTC. This sequence encodes CASSYGNQETQYF.

The sample holds many counts of this clonotype. This chain joins TRBV11-1 and TRBJ2-7, with D uncertain. Germline V CDR1 and CDR2: SGHAT, FQDESV (reference sequence). Deletions cut 5 bases from V and 2 bases from J, with 10 bases between. The CDR3 is 13 amino acids. The CDR3 sequence: CASSPDGPYEQYF. DNA of the CDR3: TGTGCCAGCAGCCCGGACGGACCCTACGAGCAGTACTTC.

This clonotype showed up many times. The V gene is TRBV3-1, the J gene TRBJ2-1; 8 bases are a match to TRBD2. Germline V gene lookup returns CDR1 LGHDT and CDR2 YNNKEL (reference sequence). The J segment lost 4 bases and the V segment lost 0 bases, leaving 5 bases of the junction unmatched. The CDR3 totals 16 residues. The CDR3: CASSQDMAGGYNEQFF. The CDR3 coding sequence is TGTGCCAGCAGCCAAGATATGGCGGGGGGATACAATGAGCAGTTCTTC.

This clonotype occurred a few times. Given a much more abundant clone one base away, this may be a read error. This CDR3 reads CASSQDPTGYEQYF. The CDR3 DNA reads TGTGCCAGCAGCCAAGACCCGACAGGTTACGAGCAGTACTTC. The V call is TRBV4-2, the J call TRBJ2-7, with D possibly matching TRBD1 (6 bases). V dropped 0 bases and J dropped 4 bases, with 10 bases sitting between them. The CDR3 extends over 14 amino acids. The germline CDR1 and CDR2 sequences are LGHNA and YNFKEQ.

This clonotype was recorded at least ten times. This rearrangement joins TRBV20-1 to TRBJ2-1; tentatively, D is TRBD2 (6 bases). Germline CDR1 is DFQATT and CDR2 is SNEGSKA (reference sequence). This CDR3 has 14 amino acids. The ends were cut back, 3 bases at V and 8 bases at J, with 17 bases in the middle. The CDR3 sequence: CSARTGTPLDEQFF. DNA for the CDR3: TGCAGTGCTAGGACCGGGACTCCCTTGGATGAGCAGTTCTTC.

This clonotype was recorded once. One end of the junction does not line up with germline, which may come from a read error. This chain connects TRBV5-1 to TRBJ1-1; possible D gene TRBD1, 5 bases. The CDR3 contains 14 residues. Germline V CDR1 and CDR2: SGHRS, YFSETQ. CDR3 nucleotides: TGCGCCCGCAGGGCCAGGAGTGGTGACACTGAAGCTTTCTTT. Protein: CARRARSGDTEAFF.

With respect to this clonotype: This may arise from a read error, as a much more abundant clone is one base away. The V and J genes are TRBV7-2 and TRBJ2-5; 7 positions agree with TRBD2. The CDR3 contains 15 residues. CDR1 is SGHTA, CDR2 FQGNSA, per germline. V lost 1 base, J lost 5 bases, and 7 bases stayed unmatched. CDR3 nucleotide sequence: TGTGCCAGCAGCTTAGTTCGGGGGGTAAGGGAGACCCAGTACTTC. Protein sequence: CASSLVRGVRETQYF.

The sample holds a few counts of this clonotype. V and J are TRBV3-1 and TRBJ2-4, with D perhaps being TRBD1 or TRBD2 (5 bases each). CDR1 is LGHDT, CDR2 YNNKEL, per germline (reference sequence). V was shortened by 5 bases and J by 0 bases, with 17 bases between the two germline ends. The CDR3 contains 17 residues. CDR3 nucleotides: TGTGCCAGCAGCAAGGGACGCGGGTTTCTAGCCAAAAACATTCAGTACTTC. It specifies CASSKGRGFLAKNIQYF.

At least ten counts were recorded for this clonotype. The V and J genes are TRBV27 and TRBJ2-7, with 7 bases that match TRBD2. Germline V gene sequence: CDR1 MNHEY, CDR2 SMNVEV (reference sequence). This CDR3 is 14 amino acids long. Trimming at V came to 3 bases and at J to 3 bases, leaving 5 bases not matched to a gene. The CDR3 DNA is TGTGCCAGCAGTTTGTCCCGGGGGGTCTACGAGCAGTACTTC. Amino acid sequence: CASSLSRGVYEQYF.

V and J are TRBV29-1 and TRBJ1-1; 11 nucleotides align to TRBD1. The CDR3 totals 11 residues. Germline assignment: CDR1 SQVTM and CDR2 ANQGSEA. The CDR3 coding sequence is TGCACCGGACAGGGGGCAACTGAAGCTTTCTTT. Its translation: CTGQGATEAFF.